Presented here are 23 T cell receptor beta chains from one specimen sequenced in a study of T cells in Graves' hyperthyroidism and ophthalmopathy. TCR beta CDR3 regions were amplified from RNA. RT-PCR in the first round (using the HTBI primer set) targeted the TCR CDR3. TCRdb re-called the multiplex PCR reads with MiXCR, one entry per CDR3 protein. The table lists about 500,000 distinct CDR3 sequences, around 15% of them singletons, with less than 20% in the top ten. Sequencing was performed on blood. The receptors here all came from a woman between 18 and 30 years old with Graves' hyperthyroidism.

In this sample, this clonotype turned up many times. J is TRBJ1-1 and V is TRBV30; D ambiguous. The germline gives CDR1 GTSNPN, CDR2 SVGIG (reference sequence). The CDR3 spans 13 residues. V was pared by 2 bases and J by 0 bases, with 7 bases between. The CDR3 is CAWSPAVNTEAFF. CDR3 bases: TGTGCCTGGAGTCCAGCCGTGAACACTGAAGCTTTCTTT.

The sample holds many counts of this clonotype. The chain joins TRBV10-2 to TRBJ2-5; D call uncertain. Germline V gene sequence: CDR1 WSHSY, CDR2 SAAADI. With 0 bases removed from V and 3 bases from J, the gap between germline ends came to 11 bases. The CDR3 has 15 amino acids. The CDR3 coding sequence is TGCGCCAGCAGTGAGTCGCAGCTCGGAAAAGAGACCCAGTACTTC. It codes for CASSESQLGKETQYF.

A note on this clonotype: This clone may be a read error of a much larger clone one base away. The CDR3 region is CASSQEPGRDTRELFF. CDR3 coding DNA: TGTGCCAGCAGCCAAGAACCGGGCCGTGACACCAGGGAGCTGTTTTTT. This chain joins TRBV11-3 and TRBJ2-2; no clear D. Germline-derived CDR1 and CDR2 are SGHNT and YENEEA. CDR3 length equals 16 residues. The full variable domain, rest sourced from reference TRBV11-3 and TRBJ2-2, is EAGVVQSPRYKIIEKKQPVAFWCNPISGHNTLYWYLQNLGQGPELLIRYENEEAVDDSQLPKDRFSAERLKGVDSTLKIQPAELGDSAVYLCASSQEPGRDTRELFFGEGSRLTVL.

The chain joins TRBV19 to TRBJ1-4, with a weak D call TRBD1 (5 bases). Germline V lookup: CDR1 LNHDA, CDR2 SQIVND (reference sequence). V was trimmed by 7 bases and J by 3 bases, leaving 12 bases between them. The CDR3 is 14 residues long. CDR3 nucleotide sequence: TGTGCCAGTAATACCGGGGGGTCTAATGAAAAACTGTTTTTT. Its protein is CASNTGGSNEKLFF.

This clonotype showed up many times. The V call is TRBV28, the J call TRBJ2-1; 10 bases map to TRBD2. J lost 10 bases, V lost 2 bases, and 11 bases had no gene match. Germline CDR1 MDHEN, CDR2 SYDVKM. The CDR3 has 16 amino acids. This CDR3 is CASSLGASGRIEEQFF. The CDR3 DNA sequence: TGTGCCAGCAGTTTAGGGGCTAGCGGGAGAATTGAGGAGCAGTTCTTC.

This clonotype appeared many times. The genes are TRBV2 and TRBJ1-2; TRBD1 agrees at 9 bases. The CDR3 covers 14 residues. V was clipped by 1 base and J by 7 bases; unmatched bases: 4. Germline CDR1 reads SNHLY; CDR2 reads FYNNEI. This chain's CDR3 is CASSEEDRGAGYTF. For the CDR3, the DNA is TGTGCCAGCAGTGAAGAAGACAGGGGGGCTGGCTACACCTTC.

The genes are TRBV7-3 and TRBJ2-1; 11 bases map to TRBD2. This CDR3 has 17 residues. Germline V gives CDR1 SGHTA, CDR2 FQGTGA. V dropped 1 base and J dropped 5; count of bases not matched to a gene: 7. CDR3 amino acids: CASSLMGLAGGNNEQFF. The CDR3 nucleotides read TGTGCCAGCAGCTTAATGGGGCTAGCGGGAGGCAACAATGAGCAGTTCTTC.

This clonotype was seen more than once but under ten times. The V call is TRBV25-1, the J call TRBJ2-1; 13 nucleotides align to TRBD2. Germline V gives CDR1 MGHDK, CDR2 SYGVNS. V shed 6 bases, J shed 3 bases, and the junction held 8 bases outside the gene matches. The CDR3 totals 17 residues. The CDR3 sequence is CASSRTSGRGSYNEQFF. The CDR3 nucleotides are TGTGCCAGCAGCAGGACTAGCGGGAGAGGGAGCTACAATGAGCAGTTCTTC.

The chain is built from TRBV6-1 and TRBJ1-1; D is uncertain. Germline V gene sequence: CDR1 MNHNS, CDR2 SASEGT. There are 12 residues in the CDR3. V lost 5 bases and J 4 bases, leaving 8 bases between the germline ends. Written as DNA, the CDR3 is TGTGCCAGCAGTAAGGGCAGCACTGAAGCTTTCTTT. Its protein product is CASSKGSTEAFF.

This clonotype was seen many times. This chain uses TRBV24-1 with TRBJ2-1, with 8 bases matching TRBD1. CDR1 is KGHDR and CDR2 is SFDVKD in the germline V gene. The CDR3 extends over 13 amino acids. The V segment lost 4 bases and the J segment 7 bases; nucleotides outside the gene matches: 2. Here the CDR3 DNA reads TGTGCCACCAGTGAACAGGGGGTAAATGAGCAGTTCTTC. This sequence encodes CATSEQGVNEQFF.

This clonotype was seen repeatedly, ten times or more. V gene TRBV27 combines with J gene TRBJ2-1; no clear D gene. Germline CDR1 MNHEY, CDR2 SMNVEV (reference sequence). The ends were cut back, 2 bases at V and 0 bases at J, with 8 bases in the middle. The CDR3 runs to 15 residues. In nucleotides, the CDR3 is TGTGCCAGCAGTTTAGACCTGAGCTCCTACAATGAGCAGTTCTTC. This codes for CASSLDLSSYNEQFF.

This clonotype was counted at least ten times. The J gene is TRBJ1-1, the V gene TRBV12-3 or TRBV12-4, with a weak D call TRBD1 (5 bases). With 3 bases removed from V and 4 bases from J, the gap between germline ends came to 12 bases. The CDR3 is 14 amino acids. Here the CDR3 DNA reads TGTGCCAGCAGTTTCGGGCAGGGTAGCACTGAAGCTTTCTTT. This codes for CASSFGQGSTEAFF.

This clonotype was seen only a few times. This chain connects TRBV12-3 or TRBV12-4 to TRBJ2-2; D is unclear. The ends were cut back, 8 bases at V and 0 bases at J, with 7 bases in the middle. The CDR3 length is 13 residues. The CDR3 sequence: CASQATNTGELFF. CDR3 in DNA: TGTGCCAGCCAAGCAACGAACACCGGGGAGCTGTTTTTT.

The sample holds many counts of this clonotype. This CDR3 is CASSPDRINEKLFF. The CDR3 nucleotides read TGTGCCAGCAGTCCGGACAGGATTAATGAAAAACTGTTTTTT. V usage is TRBV27 and J usage is TRBJ1-4; TRBD1 aligns across 7 bases. Germline lookup yields CDR1 MNHEY and CDR2 SMNVEV (reference sequence). The CDR3 is made up of 14 amino acids. The V segment lost 5 bases and the J segment 4 bases; nucleotides outside the gene matches: 4.

This clonotype was recorded at least ten times. CDR3 nucleotides: TGTGCCAGCAGCTTAGGGGTCGGCACTAGCACAGATACGCAGTATTTT. It specifies CASSLGVGTSTDTQYF. The chain is built from TRBV11-3 and TRBJ2-3; no clear D gene. Trimming cost V 1 base and J 0 bases, with 11 bases left between them. The V gene's germline CDR1 is SGHNT and CDR2 YENEEA. The CDR3 covers 16 residues.

The rearrangement uses TRBV10-2 and TRBJ2-1, with D uncertain. In germline, CDR1 is WSHSY, CDR2 SAAADI. Trimming took off 5 bases at V and 8 bases at J, with 19 bases between the two ends. CDR3 size: 15 residues. The DNA of the CDR3 is TGCGCCAGCAGTCCGGACCTGACCCTGGGCGATGAGCAGTTCTTC. Translating gives CASSPDLTLGDEQFF.

This clonotype was picked up many times. J is TRBJ1-1 and V is TRBV6-1; D is unresolved. Per germline, CDR1 MNHNS and CDR2 SASEGT. The CDR3 length is 13 residues. Trimming took 1 base from V and 7 from J, leaving 10 bases between them. CDR3 sequence reads: CASSEGRRIEAFF. DNA of the CDR3: TGTGCCAGCAGTGAAGGGCGACGGATTGAAGCTTTCTTT.

This clonotype was counted a few times. The gene calls are TRBV27 and TRBJ2-2; a weak D match, TRBD1 (6 bases). The CDR3 is 16 residues long. Between the trimmed V and J ends, which lost 2 bases and 4 bases, there was a span of 14 bases. Germline V lookup: CDR1 MNHEY, CDR2 SMNVEV (reference sequence). CDR3 nucleotide sequence: TGTGCCAGCAGTTTAGAAACAGGGTCGGGCACCGGGGAGCTGTTTTTT. It yields the protein CASSLETGSGTGELFF.

This clonotype was seen at least ten times. The chain carries TRBV15 and TRBJ2-2; the D is unclear. The CDR3 contains 12 residues. CDR1 is LNHNV and CDR2 is YYDKDF in the germline V gene (reference sequence). V was trimmed by 4 bases and J by 7 bases, leaving 7 bases between them. The DNA for the CDR3 is TGTGCCACCAGCAAACAAAACGGGGAGCTGTTTTTT. As protein: CATSKQNGELFF.

The V and J genes are TRBV6-1 and TRBJ2-1; D is perhaps TRBD1 (5 bases). Germline V gene data show CDR1 as MNHNS and CDR2 as SASEGT. V shed 6 bases and J shed 4 bases, with 7 bases lying between them. This CDR3 contains 12 residues. The CDR3 nucleotides are TGTGCCAGCAGCAGGGTATACAATGAGCAGTTCTTC. Residues: CASSRVYNEQFF.

With regard to this clonotype: At one end, the junction sequence differs from germline, possibly due to a read error. The chain has TRBV5-6 and TRBJ2-1, with TRBD2 as a possible D gene (5 bases). Germline assignment: CDR1 SGHDT and CDR2 YYEEEE. The CDR3 extends over 14 amino acids. The CDR3 sequence is CASCFRGAGYEQFF. CDR3 in DNA: TGTGCCAGCTGCTTTCGGGGTGCAGGTTATGAGCAGTTCTTC. Full variable domain (rest looked up from reference TRBV5-6 and TRBJ2-1): DAGVTQSPTHLIKTRGQQVTLRCSPKSGHDTVSWYQQALGQGPQFIFQYYEEEERQRGNFPDRFSGHQFPNYSSELNVNALLLGDSALYLCASCFRGAGYEQFFGPGTRLTVL.

This clonotype was counted ten times or more. The rearrangement uses TRBV7-3 and TRBJ2-7; 13 nucleotides agree with TRBD2. The ends lost 4 bases at V and 1 base at J; junction bases unmatched: 1. The CDR3 is 15 amino acids. Germline assignment: CDR1 SGHTA and CDR2 FQGTGA. The CDR3 coding sequence is TGTGCCAGCAGCTCGGGACTAGCGGGGTCCTACGAGCAGTACTTC. This codes for CASSSGLAGSYEQYF.

This clonotype came up many times. The chain uses TRBV7-9 and TRBJ1-5; no definite D call. Trimming took 1 base from V and 5 from J, leaving 18 bases between them. CDR3 length equals 17 residues. The germline gives CDR1 SEHNR, CDR2 FQNEAQ (reference sequence). The CDR3 loop reads CASSLGGGSRQYQPQHF. In DNA form, the CDR3 reads TGTGCCAGCAGCTTAGGCGGTGGGTCGAGGCAGTATCAGCCCCAGCATTTT.